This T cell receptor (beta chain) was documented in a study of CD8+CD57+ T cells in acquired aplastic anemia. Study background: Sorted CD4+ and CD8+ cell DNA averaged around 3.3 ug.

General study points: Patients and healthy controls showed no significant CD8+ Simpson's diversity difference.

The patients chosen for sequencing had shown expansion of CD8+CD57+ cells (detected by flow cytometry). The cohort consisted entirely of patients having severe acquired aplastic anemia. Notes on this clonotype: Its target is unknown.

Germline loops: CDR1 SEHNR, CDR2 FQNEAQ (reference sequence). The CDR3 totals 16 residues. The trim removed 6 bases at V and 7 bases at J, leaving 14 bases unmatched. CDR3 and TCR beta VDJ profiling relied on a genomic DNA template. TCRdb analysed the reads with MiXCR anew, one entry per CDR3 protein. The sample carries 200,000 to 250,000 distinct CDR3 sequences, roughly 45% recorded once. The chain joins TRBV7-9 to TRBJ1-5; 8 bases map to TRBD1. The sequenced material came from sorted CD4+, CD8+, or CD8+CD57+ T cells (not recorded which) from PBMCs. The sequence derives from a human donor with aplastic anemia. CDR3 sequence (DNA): TGTGCCAGCAGTGATATACAGGGGGGGGCAAGACAGCCCCAGCATTTT. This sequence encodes CASSDIQGGARQPQHF.